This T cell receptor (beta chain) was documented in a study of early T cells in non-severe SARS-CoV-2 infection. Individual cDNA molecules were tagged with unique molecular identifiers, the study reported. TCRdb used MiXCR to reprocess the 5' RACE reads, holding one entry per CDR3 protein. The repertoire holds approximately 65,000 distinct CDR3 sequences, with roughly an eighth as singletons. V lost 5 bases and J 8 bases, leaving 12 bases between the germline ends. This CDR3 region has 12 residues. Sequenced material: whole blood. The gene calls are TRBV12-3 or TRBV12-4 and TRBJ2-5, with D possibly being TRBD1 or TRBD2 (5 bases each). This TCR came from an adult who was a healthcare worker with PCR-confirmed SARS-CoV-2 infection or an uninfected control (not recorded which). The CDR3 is CASSQPRDTQYF. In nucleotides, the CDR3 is TGTGCCAGCAGTCAACCCCGGGACACCCAGTACTTC.